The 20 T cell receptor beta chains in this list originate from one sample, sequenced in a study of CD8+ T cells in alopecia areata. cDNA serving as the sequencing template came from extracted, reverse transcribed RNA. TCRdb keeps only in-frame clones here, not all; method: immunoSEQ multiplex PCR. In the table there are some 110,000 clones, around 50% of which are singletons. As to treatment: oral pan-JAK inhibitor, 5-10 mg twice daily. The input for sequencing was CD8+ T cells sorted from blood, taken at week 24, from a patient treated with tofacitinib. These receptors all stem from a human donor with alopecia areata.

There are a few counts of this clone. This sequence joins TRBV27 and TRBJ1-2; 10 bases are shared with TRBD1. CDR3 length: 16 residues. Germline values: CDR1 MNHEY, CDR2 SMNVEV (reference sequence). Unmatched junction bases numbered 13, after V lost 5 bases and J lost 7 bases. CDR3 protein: CASSDPPGQGKSGYTF. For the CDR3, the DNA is TGTGCCAGCAGTGACCCTCCGGGACAGGGGAAATCTGGCTACACCTTC.

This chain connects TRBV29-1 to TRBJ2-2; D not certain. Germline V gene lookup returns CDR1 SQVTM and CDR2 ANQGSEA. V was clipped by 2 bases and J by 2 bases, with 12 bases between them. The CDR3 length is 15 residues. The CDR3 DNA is TGCAGCGTTGAAATGGGCAGTATAAACACCGGGGAGCTGTTTTTT. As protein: CSVEMGSINTGELFF.

Here the CDR3 DNA reads TGTGCCAGCAGCTCCTCCGGGACAGGGCGGTCTTCACCCCTCCACTTT. Amino acid sequence: CASSSSGTGRSSPLHF. J is TRBJ1-6 and V is TRBV5-6; 9 bases are shared with TRBD1. CDR1 is SGHDT and CDR2 is YYEEEE in the germline V gene. The CDR3 is 16 amino acids. V lost 3 bases, J lost 9 bases, and 10 bases stayed unmatched.

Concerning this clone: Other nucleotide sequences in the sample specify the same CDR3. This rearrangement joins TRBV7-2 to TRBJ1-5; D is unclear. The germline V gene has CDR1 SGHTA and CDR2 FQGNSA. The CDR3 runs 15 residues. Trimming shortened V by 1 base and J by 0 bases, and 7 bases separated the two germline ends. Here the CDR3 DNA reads TGTGCCAGCAGCTTAGGAGGGTTTAGCAATCAGCCCCAGCATTTT. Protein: CASSLGGFSNQPQHF.

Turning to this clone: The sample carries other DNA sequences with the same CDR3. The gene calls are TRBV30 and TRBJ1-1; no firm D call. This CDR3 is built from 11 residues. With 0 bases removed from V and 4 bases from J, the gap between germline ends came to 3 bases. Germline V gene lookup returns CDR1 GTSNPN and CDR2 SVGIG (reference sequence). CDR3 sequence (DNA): TGTGCCTGGAGTGTTAGCACTGAAGCTTTCTTT. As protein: CAWSVSTEAFF. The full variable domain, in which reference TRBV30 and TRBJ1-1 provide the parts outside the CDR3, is SQTIHQWPATLVQPVGSPLSLECTVEGTSNPNLYWYRQAAGRGLQLLFYSVGIGQISSEVPQNLSASRPQDRQFILSSKKLLLSDSGFYLCAWSVSTEAFFGQGTRLTVV.

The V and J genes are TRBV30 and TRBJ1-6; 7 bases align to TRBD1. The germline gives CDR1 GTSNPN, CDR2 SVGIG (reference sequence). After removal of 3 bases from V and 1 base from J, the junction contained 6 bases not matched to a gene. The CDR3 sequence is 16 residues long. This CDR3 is CAWRMAGGSYNSPLHF. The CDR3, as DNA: TGTGCCTGGAGGATGGCAGGGGGGTCCTATAATTCACCCCTCCACTTT.

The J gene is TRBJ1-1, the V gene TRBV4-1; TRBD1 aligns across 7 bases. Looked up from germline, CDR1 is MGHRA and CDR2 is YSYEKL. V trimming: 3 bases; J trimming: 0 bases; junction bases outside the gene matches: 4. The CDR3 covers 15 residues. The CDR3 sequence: CASSQPGQLNTEAFF. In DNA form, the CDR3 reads TGCGCCAGCAGCCAGCCGGGACAGCTGAACACTGAAGCTTTCTTT.

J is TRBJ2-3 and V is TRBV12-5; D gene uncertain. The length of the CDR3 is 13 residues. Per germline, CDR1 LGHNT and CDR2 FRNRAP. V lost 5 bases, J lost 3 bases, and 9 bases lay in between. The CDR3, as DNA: TGTGCTAGTGGTGACGGCGGAACAGATACGCAGTATTTT. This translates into CASGDGGTDTQYF.

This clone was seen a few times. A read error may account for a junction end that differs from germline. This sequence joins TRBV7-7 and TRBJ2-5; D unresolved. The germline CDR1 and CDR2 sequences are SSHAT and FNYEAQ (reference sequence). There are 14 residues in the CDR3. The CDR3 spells CASSLLGEQETQYF. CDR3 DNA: TGTGCTAGCAGCTTACTTGGAGAACAAGAGACCCAGTACTTC. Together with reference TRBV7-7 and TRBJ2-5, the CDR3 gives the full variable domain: GAGVSQSPRYKVTKRGQDVTLRCDPISSHATLYWYQQALGQGPEFLTYFNYEAQPDKSGLPSDRFSAERPEGSISTLTIQRTEQRDSAMYRCASSLLGEQETQYFGPGTRLLVL.

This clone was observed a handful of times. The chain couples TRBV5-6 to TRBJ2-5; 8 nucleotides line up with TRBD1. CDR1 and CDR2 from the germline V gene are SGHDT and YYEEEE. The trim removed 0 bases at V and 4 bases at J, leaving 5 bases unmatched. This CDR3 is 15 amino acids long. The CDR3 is CASSLGDRSAETQYF. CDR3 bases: TGTGCCAGCAGCTTGGGGGACAGGTCGGCAGAGACCCAGTACTTC. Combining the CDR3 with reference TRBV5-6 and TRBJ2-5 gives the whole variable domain DAGVTQSPTHLIKTRGQQVTLRCSPKSGHDTVSWYQQALGQGPQFIFQYYEEEERQRGNFPDRFSGHQFPNYSSELNVNALLLGDSALYLCASSLGDRSAETQYFGPGTRLLVL.

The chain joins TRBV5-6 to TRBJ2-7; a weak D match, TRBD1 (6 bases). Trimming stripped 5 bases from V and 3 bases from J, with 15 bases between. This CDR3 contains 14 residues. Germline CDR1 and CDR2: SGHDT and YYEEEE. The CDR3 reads CASSLSTGFYEQYF. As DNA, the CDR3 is TGTGCCAGCAGTTTATCCACAGGGTTCTACGAGCAGTACTTC.

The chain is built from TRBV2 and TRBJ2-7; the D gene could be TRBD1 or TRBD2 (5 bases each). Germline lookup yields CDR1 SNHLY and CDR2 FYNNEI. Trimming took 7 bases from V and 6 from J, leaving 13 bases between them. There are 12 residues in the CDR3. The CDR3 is CASNVGVAEQYF. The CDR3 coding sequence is TGTGCCAGCAATGTGGGGGTAGCCGAGCAGTACTTC.

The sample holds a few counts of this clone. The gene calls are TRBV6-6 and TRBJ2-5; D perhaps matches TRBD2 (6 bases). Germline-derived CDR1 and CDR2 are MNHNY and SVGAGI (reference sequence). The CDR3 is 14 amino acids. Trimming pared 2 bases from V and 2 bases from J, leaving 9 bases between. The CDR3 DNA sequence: TGTGCCAGCAGTTACGCGGGGATACAAGAGACCCAGTACTTC. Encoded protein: CASSYAGIQETQYF.

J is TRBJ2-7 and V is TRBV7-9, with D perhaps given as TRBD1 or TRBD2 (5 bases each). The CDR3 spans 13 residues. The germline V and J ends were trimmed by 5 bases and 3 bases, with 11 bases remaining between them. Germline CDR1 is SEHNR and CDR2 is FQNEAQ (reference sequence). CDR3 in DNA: TGTGCCAGCAGCCCCCGGGACCGCTACGAGCAGTACTTC. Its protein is CASSPRDRYEQYF.

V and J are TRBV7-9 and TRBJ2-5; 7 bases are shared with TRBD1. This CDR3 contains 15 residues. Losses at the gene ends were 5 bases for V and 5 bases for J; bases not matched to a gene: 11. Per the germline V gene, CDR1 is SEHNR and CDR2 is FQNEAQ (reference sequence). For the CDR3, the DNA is TGTGCCAGCAGCAAGACGACAGGGTTGGGGGAGACCCAGTACTTC. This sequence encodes CASSKTTGLGETQYF.

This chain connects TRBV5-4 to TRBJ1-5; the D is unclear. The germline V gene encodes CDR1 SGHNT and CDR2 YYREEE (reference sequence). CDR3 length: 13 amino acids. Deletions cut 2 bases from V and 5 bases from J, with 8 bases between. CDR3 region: CASSLQPDQPQHF. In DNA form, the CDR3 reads TGTGCCAGCAGCTTACAACCCGATCAGCCCCAGCATTTT.

CDR3 bases: TGTGCCAGCAGTTACTCCTTGGCGGGGGGCAACTACGAGCAGTACTTC. It encodes CASSYSLAGGNYEQYF. V and J are TRBV6-5 and TRBJ2-7; 8 nucleotides match TRBD2. This CDR3 region has 16 residues. Germline V gene sequence: CDR1 MNHEY, CDR2 SVGAGI. The V gene end was trimmed by 0 bases and the J gene end by 3 bases; junction bases not matched to a gene: 7.

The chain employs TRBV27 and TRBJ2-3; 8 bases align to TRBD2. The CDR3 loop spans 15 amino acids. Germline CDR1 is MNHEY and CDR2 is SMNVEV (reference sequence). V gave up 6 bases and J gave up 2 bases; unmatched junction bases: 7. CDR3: CASSPGTRITDTQYF. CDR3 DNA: TGTGCCAGCAGCCCCGGGACTAGAATCACAGATACGCAGTATTTT.

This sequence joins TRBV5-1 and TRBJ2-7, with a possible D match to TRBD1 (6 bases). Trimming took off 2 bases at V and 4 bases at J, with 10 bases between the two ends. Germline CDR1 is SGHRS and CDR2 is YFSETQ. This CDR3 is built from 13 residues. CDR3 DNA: TGCGCCAGCAGCTTAGGACAGTTGTACGAGCAGTACTTC. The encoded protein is CASSLGQLYEQYF.

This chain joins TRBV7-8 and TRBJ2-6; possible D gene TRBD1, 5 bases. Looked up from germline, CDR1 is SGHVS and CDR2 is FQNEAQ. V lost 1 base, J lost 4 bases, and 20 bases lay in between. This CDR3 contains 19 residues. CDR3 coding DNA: TGTGCCAGCAGCTTAGGATATGGGGCGCGCGGTTCGGGGGCCAACGTCCTGACTTTC. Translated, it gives CASSLGYGARGSGANVLTF. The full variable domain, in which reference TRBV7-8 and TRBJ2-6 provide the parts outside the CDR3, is GAGVSQSPRYKVAKRGQDVALRCDPISGHVSLFWYQQALGQGPEFLTYFQNEAQLDKSGLPSDRFFAERPEGSVSTLKIQRTQQEDSAVYLCASSLGYGARGSGANVLTFGAGSRLTVL.